The 17 T cell receptor beta chains listed next were all sequenced from one sample in a study of cytomegalovirus exposure and HLA in healthy donors. The PCR used 60 Vbeta and 13 Jbeta primers. Profiling relied on immunoSEQ multiplex PCR, and the TCRdb table lists in-frame clones only, not all of them. Found here are more than 95,000 clones, roughly 74% of them singletons; the top ten hold about 4.4%. The specimen was PBMCs. These receptors were collected from a woman aged 45 to 65 in good health and CMV-seropositive.

In DNA form, the CDR3 reads TGTGCCAGCAGCGCCTCCGGGACAGGGGAGCGTGGCTACACCTTC. It specifies CASSASGTGERGYTF. This chain links TRBV13 with TRBJ1-2; TRBD1 agrees at 10 bases. CDR3 length: 15 residues. Germline-derived CDR1 and CDR2 are PRHDT and FYEKMQ (reference sequence). J was trimmed by 7 bases and V by 5 bases; bases with no gene match: 10.

J is TRBJ1-4 and V is TRBV2; no reliable D call. From germline, CDR1 is SNHLY and CDR2 FYNNEI. The V gene lost 5 bases and the J gene lost 0 bases, with 10 bases spanning the gap. The CDR3 extends over 15 amino acids. In DNA form, the CDR3 reads TGTGCCAGCAGTAACCCAACTGCAACTAATGAAAAACTGTTTTTT. Its translation is CASSNPTATNEKLFF.

J is TRBJ1-2 and V is TRBV6-5; D uncertain. The CDR3 is made up of 11 amino acids. Germline loops: CDR1 MNHEY, CDR2 SVGAGI. V gave up 4 bases and J gave up 5 bases, with 5 bases separating them. CDR3 loop: CASSSVYGYTF. The CDR3 DNA sequence: TGTGCCAGCAGTTCTGTTTATGGCTACACCTTC.

This chain uses TRBV7-2 with TRBJ1-5; 9 bases fit TRBD1. V was clipped by 5 bases and J by 7 bases; unmatched bases: 6. The CDR3 runs to 14 residues. Germline V lookup: CDR1 SGHTA, CDR2 FQGNSA. The CDR3 loop reads CASSGTGTGQPQHF. The CDR3 coding sequence is TGTGCCAGCAGCGGAACAGGGACAGGGCAGCCCCAGCATTTT.

This clone was seen a single time. The rearrangement uses TRBV2 and TRBJ1-2, with D perhaps matching TRBD1 (5 bases). CDR1 and CDR2 (germline): SNHLY, FYNNEI. The CDR3 runs to 15 residues. V lost 7 bases and J lost 8, with 23 bases in between. The CDR3, as DNA: TGTGCCAGCACCCCGGCTGGGGCCCCCGTTGAGGGCTACACCTTC. Its protein product is CASTPAGAPVEGYTF.

This clone was counted only a few times. This chain joins TRBV4-1 and TRBJ1-6, with 7 bases identical to TRBD1. Per germline, CDR1 MGHRA and CDR2 YSYEKL. The length of the CDR3 is 16 residues. Trimming took 4 bases from V and 9 from J; bases not matched to a gene: 12. The CDR3 here is CASSRTPGTESSPLHF. The CDR3 DNA is TGCGCCAGCAGCCGAACCCCCGGGACAGAGAGTTCACCCCTCCACTTT.

This clone was recorded a few times. The genes are TRBV5-4 and TRBJ1-1, with 10 bases aligning to TRBD1. The V gene end was trimmed by 0 bases and the J gene end by 4 bases; junction bases not matched to a gene: 0. Germline loops: CDR1 SGHNT, CDR2 YYREEE (reference sequence). CDR3 length: 14 residues. The CDR3 region is CASSLGTGGTEAFF. CDR3 in DNA: TGTGCCAGCAGCTTGGGGACAGGGGGCACTGAAGCTTTCTTT.

The chain combines TRBV19 with TRBJ2-1; the match to TRBD2 covers 7 bases. The J segment lost 2 bases and the V segment lost 6 bases, leaving 7 bases of the junction unmatched. The CDR3 totals 15 residues. The germline V gene encodes CDR1 LNHDA and CDR2 SQIVND (reference sequence). The CDR3 DNA sequence: TGTGCCAGTAGCCCAAGTCGGGGGGCCTACAATGAGCAGTTCTTC. Residues: CASSPSRGAYNEQFF.

This chain links TRBV14 with TRBJ2-1, with 9 bases identical to TRBD2. The CDR3 is 16 residues long. The germline V gene encodes CDR1 SGHDN and CDR2 FVKESK. V lost 2 bases, J lost 2 bases, and 4 bases stayed unmatched. CDR3 DNA: TGTGCCAGCAGCCAACGCCTAGCGGGGCCCTACAATGAGCAGTTCTTC. Protein product: CASSQRLAGPYNEQFF.

The chain has TRBV20-1 and TRBJ2-7; no clear D. V lost 5 bases, J lost 6 bases, and 11 bases lay in between. The CDR3 totals 11 residues. The germline V gene has CDR1 DFQATT and CDR2 SNEGSKA (reference sequence). As DNA, the CDR3 is TGCAGTGCTCCAGGTTTGGTCGAGCAGTACTTC. As protein: CSAPGLVEQYF.

The chain has TRBV7-9 and TRBJ2-2, with 13 bases identical to TRBD2. The CDR3 length is 17 residues. J lost 5 bases, V lost 5 bases, and 8 bases had no gene match. Germline V CDR1 and CDR2: SEHNR, FQNEAQ (reference sequence). CDR3 amino acids: CASSGRTSGGGTGELFF. Written as DNA, the CDR3 is TGTGCCAGCAGCGGTCGGACTAGCGGGGGTGGAACCGGGGAGCTGTTTTTT.

This clone was picked up one time. The chain is built from TRBV15 and TRBJ1-2; 7 nucleotides line up with TRBD1. CDR3 length: 13 amino acids. V lost 3 bases to trimming and J lost 5 bases; unmatched junction nucleotides: 3. CDR1 LNHNV and CDR2 YYDKDF come from the germline V gene (reference sequence). The CDR3 region is CATSRGQKYGYTF. In DNA form, the CDR3 reads TGTGCCACCAGCAGGGGACAGAAATATGGCTACACCTTC.

V is TRBV28 and J is TRBJ2-7; 10 bases match TRBD2. The germline V gene encodes CDR1 MDHEN and CDR2 SYDVKM. This CDR3 has 14 amino acids. J was trimmed by 7 bases and V by 2 bases; bases with no gene match: 5. The CDR3, as DNA: TGTGCCAGCAGTTTACAGCGGGGGGGCCGTGAGCAGTACTTC. Encoded protein: CASSLQRGGREQYF. The whole variable domain, remainder taken from reference TRBV28 and TRBJ2-7, is DVKVTQSSRYLVKRTGEKVFLECVQDMDHENMFWYRQDPGLGLRLIYFSYDVKMKEKGDIPEGYSVSREKKERFSLILESASTNQTSMYLCASSLQRGGREQYFGPGTRLTVT.

The chain joins TRBV28 to TRBJ2-3, with D tentatively TRBD2 (7 bases). With 4 bases removed from V and 0 bases from J, the gap between germline ends came to 38 bases. Looked up from germline, CDR1 is MDHEN and CDR2 is SYDVKM. This CDR3 contains 24 residues. The chain's CDR3 is CASSYPLDSIVVSSGGTSTDTQYF. The DNA of the CDR3 is TGTGCCAGCAGTTATCCCTTGGACAGTATTGTGGTGTCTAGCGGTGGTACTAGCACAGATACGCAGTATTTT.

The chain is built from TRBV19 and TRBJ2-7; TRBD2 matches at 12 bases. The CDR3 is 16 amino acids. Germline V gene lookup returns CDR1 LNHDA and CDR2 SQIVND (reference sequence). V dropped 3 bases and J dropped 1; count of bases not matched to a gene: 4. CDR3 residues: CASSIGGTSGSYEQYF. CDR3 DNA sequence: TGTGCCAGTAGTATTGGCGGGACTAGCGGGTCCTACGAGCAGTACTTC.

The chain couples TRBV27 to TRBJ2-7; 13 positions agree with TRBD2. Germline V lookup: CDR1 MNHEY, CDR2 SMNVEV (reference sequence). CDR3 length: 15 residues. After removal of 5 bases from V and 7 bases from J, the junction contained 8 bases not matched to a gene. CDR3 DNA sequence: TGTGCCAGCAGTCCCGGGACTAGCGGGGCCCGGGAGCAGTACTTC. Translated, it gives CASSPGTSGAREQYF.

V gene TRBV19 combines with J gene TRBJ2-7, with 8 nucleotides matching TRBD1. Germline V CDR1 and CDR2: LNHDA, SQIVND (reference sequence). Trimming at V came to 3 bases and at J to 7 bases, leaving 11 bases not matched to a gene. There are 15 residues in the CDR3. CDR3: CASSMIGRGLSEQYF. The CDR3 DNA reads as TGTGCCAGTAGTATGATCGGCAGGGGGCTAAGTGAGCAGTACTTC.